This T cell receptor (beta chain) is drawn from a study of graft-versus-host responses after intestinal transplantation. Study in general: Transplant recipients had multivisceral, liver-intestinal, or isolated intestinal grafts. Every transplant recipient was induced with anti-thymocyte globulin, then maintained on tacrolimus and steroids for around 3 years.

Germline CDR1 SGHVS, CDR2 FNYEAQ. V shed 5 bases, J shed 5 bases, and the junction held 6 bases outside the gene matches. This CDR3 region has 14 residues. Points from the study as a whole: GvH clones turned up in recipient marrow; some had shown up first in ileum or blood. Circulating GvH clones peaking coincided with falling HvG clones soon after transplant.

Some clones are missing from TCRdb's copy, which holds only in-frame ones; the method was immunoSEQ multiplex PCR. The sample holds tens of thousands of clones; 85% to 95% are singletons and the top ten take approximately 2%. On this clone: Antigen unknown.

The TCR was taken from a human donor who received an intestinal transplant. Sample: unstimulated CD8+ T cells sorted from spleen or lymph node cells, taken before intestinal transplant. V usage is TRBV7-6 and J usage is TRBJ2-1, with 7 bases lining up with TRBD1. CDR3 sequence: CASSPRTGDNEQFF. The CDR3 DNA reads TGTGCCAGCAGCCCCCGGACAGGAGACAATGAGCAGTTCTTC. Together with reference TRBV7-6 and TRBJ2-1, the CDR3 gives the full variable domain: GAGVSQSPRYKVTKRGQDVALRCDPISGHVSLYWYRQALGQGPEFLTYFNYEAQQDKSGLPNDRFSAERPEGSISTLTIQRTEQRDSAMYRCASSPRTGDNEQFFGPGTRLTVL.